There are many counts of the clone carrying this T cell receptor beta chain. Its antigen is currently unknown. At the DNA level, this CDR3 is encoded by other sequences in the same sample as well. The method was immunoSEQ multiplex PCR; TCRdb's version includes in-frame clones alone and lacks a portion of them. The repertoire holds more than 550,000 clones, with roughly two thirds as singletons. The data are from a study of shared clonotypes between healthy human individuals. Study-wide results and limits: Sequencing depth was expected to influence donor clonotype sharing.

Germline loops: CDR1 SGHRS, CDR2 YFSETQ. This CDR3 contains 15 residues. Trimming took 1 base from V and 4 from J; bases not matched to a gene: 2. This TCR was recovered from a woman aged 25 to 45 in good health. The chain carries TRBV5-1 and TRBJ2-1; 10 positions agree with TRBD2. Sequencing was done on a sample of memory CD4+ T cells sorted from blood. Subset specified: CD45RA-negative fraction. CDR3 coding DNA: TGCGCCAGCAGCTTGTCTAGCGGGAGTTACAATGAGCAGTTCTTC. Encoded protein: CASSLSSGSYNEQFF.